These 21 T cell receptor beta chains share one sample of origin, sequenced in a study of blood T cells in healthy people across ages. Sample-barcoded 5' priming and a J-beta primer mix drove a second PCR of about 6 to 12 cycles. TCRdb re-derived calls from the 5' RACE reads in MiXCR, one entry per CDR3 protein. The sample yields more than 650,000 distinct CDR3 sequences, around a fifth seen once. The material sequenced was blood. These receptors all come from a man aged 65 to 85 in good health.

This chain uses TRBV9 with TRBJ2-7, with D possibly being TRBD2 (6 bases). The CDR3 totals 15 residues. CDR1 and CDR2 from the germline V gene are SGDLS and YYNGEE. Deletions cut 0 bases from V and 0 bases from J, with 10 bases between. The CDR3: CASSVGWGVSYEQYF. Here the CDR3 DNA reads TGTGCCAGCAGCGTAGGTTGGGGGGTCTCCTACGAGCAGTACTTC.

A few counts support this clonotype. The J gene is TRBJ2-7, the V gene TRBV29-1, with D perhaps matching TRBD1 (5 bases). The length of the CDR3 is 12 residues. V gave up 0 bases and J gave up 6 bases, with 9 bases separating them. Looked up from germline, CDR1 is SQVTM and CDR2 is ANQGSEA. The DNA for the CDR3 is TGCAGCGTTGAAGATCAGGGAACCGAGCAGTACTTC. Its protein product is CSVEDQGTEQYF.

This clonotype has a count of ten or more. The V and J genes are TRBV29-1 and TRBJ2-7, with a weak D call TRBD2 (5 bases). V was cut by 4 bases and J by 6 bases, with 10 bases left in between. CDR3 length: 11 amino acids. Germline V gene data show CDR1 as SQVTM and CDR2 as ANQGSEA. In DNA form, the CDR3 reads TGCAGCGTTGTTAGAGGGTCCGAGCAGTACGTC. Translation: CSVVRGSEQYV.

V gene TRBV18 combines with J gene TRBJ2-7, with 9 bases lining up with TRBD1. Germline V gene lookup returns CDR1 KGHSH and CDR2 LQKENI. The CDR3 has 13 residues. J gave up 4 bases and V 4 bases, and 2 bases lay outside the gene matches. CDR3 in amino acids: CASSRDRAYEQYV. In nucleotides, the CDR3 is TGTGCCAGCTCACGGGACAGGGCGTACGAGCAGTACGTC.

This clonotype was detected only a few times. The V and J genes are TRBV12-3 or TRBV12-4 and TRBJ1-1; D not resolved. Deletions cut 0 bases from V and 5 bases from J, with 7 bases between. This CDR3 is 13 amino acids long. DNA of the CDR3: TGTGCCAGCAGTTTAGCCCACCGAACTGAAGCTTTCTTT. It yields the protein CASSLAHRTEAFF.

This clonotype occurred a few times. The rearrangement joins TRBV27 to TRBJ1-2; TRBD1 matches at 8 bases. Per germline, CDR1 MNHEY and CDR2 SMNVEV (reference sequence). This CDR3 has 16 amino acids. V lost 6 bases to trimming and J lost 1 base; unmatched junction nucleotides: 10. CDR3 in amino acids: CASRSWDRPFNYGYTF. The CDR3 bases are TGTGCCAGCAGGAGCTGGGACAGGCCTTTTAACTATGGCTACACCTTC.

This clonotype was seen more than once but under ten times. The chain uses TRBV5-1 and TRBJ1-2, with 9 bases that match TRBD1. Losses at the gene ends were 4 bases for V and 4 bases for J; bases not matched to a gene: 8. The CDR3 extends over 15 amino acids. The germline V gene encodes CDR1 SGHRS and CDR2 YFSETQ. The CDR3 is CASSPGTGTGYGYTF. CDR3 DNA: TGCGCCAGCAGCCCAGGGACAGGGACGGGCTATGGCTACACCTTC.

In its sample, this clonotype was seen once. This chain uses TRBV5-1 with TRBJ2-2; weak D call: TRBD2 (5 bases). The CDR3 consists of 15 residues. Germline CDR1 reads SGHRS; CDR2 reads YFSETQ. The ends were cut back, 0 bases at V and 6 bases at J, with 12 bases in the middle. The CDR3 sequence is CASSLGSSRAGELFF. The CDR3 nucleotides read TGCGCCAGCAGCTTGGGCTCTAGCCGCGCCGGGGAGCTGTTTTTT.

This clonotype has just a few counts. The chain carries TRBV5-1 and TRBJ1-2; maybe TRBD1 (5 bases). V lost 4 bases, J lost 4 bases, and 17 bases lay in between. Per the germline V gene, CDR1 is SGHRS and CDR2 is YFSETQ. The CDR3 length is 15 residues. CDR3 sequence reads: CASSQVIQGSYGYTF. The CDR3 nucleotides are TGCGCCAGCAGCCAAGTCATTCAGGGCAGCTATGGCTACACCTTC.

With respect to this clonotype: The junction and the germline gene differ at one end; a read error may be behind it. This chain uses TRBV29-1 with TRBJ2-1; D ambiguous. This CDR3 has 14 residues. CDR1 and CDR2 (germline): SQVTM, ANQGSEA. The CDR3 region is CGVDGKGRASEQFF. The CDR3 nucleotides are TGCGGCGTTGATGGTAAGGGTAGGGCCAGTGAGCAGTTCTTC.

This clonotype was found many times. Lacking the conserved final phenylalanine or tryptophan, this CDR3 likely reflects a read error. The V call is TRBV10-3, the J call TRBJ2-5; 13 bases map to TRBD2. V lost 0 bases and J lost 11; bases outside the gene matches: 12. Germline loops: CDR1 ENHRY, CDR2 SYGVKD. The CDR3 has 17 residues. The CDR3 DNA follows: TGTGCCATCAGTGAGTCGGGAGGACTAGCGGGAGAAAGGGAGCAGTACGTC. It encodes CAISESGGLAGEREQYV.

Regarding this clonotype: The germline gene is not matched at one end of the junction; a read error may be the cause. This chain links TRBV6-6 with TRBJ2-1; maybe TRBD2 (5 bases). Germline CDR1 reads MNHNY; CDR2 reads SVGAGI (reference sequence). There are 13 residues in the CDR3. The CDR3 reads CTSTGVANNEQFF. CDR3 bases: TGTACCAGCACCGGGGTGGCAAACAATGAGCAGTTCTTC.

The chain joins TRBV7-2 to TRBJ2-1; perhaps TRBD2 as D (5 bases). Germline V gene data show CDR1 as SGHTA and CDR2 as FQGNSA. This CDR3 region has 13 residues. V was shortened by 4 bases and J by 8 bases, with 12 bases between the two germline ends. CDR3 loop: CASSSSRTYEQFF. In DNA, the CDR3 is TGTGCCAGCAGCTCAAGTCGGACTTATGAGCAGTTCTTC. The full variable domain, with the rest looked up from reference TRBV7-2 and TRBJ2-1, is GAGVSQSPSNKVTEKGKDVELRCDPISGHTALYWYRQSLGQGLEFLIYFQGNSAPDKSGLPSDRFSAERTGGSVSTLTIQRTQQEDSAVYLCASSSSRTYEQFFGPGTRLTVL.

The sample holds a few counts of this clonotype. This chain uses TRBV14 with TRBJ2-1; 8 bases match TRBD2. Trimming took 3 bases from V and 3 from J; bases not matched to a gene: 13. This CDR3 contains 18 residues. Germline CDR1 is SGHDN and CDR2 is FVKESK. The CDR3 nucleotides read TGTGCCAGCAGCCACAAACACCTACTAGCGGACAACTACAATGAGCAGTTCTTC. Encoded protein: CASSHKHLLADNYNEQFF.

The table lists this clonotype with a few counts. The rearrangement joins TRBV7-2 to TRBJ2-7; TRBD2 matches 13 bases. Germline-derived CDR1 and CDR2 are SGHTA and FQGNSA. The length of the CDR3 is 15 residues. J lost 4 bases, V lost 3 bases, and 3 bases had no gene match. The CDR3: CASSLTSGGLYEQYF. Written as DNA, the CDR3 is TGTGCCAGCAGCTTGACTAGCGGGGGGCTGTACGAGCAGTACTTC.

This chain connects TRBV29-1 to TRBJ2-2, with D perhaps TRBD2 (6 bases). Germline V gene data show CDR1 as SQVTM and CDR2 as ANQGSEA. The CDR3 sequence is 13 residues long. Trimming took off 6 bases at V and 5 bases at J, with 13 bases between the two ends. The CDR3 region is CSVGVAGTGELFF. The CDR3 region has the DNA TGCAGCGTCGGGGTGGCGGGGACCGGGGAGCTGTTTTTT.

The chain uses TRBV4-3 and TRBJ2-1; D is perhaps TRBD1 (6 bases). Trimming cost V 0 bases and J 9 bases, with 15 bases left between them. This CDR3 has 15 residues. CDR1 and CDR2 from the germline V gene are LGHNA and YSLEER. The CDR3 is CASSQEAQGIREQFF. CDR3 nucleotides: TGCGCCAGCAGCCAAGAAGCACAGGGTATACGTGAGCAGTTCTTC.

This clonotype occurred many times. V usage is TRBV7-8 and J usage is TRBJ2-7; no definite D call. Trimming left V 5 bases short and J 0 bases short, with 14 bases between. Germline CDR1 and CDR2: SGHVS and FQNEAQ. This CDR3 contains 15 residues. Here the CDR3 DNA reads TGTGCCAGCAGCCAAAGGCCAGCGCTCTCCTACGAGCAGTACGTC. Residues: CASSQRPALSYEQYV.

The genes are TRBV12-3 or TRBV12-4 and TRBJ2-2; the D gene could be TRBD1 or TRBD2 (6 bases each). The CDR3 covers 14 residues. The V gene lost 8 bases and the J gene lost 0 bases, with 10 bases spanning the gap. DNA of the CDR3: TGTGCCAGCGACAGGACTACGAACACCGGGGAGCTGTTTTTT. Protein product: CASDRTTNTGELFF.

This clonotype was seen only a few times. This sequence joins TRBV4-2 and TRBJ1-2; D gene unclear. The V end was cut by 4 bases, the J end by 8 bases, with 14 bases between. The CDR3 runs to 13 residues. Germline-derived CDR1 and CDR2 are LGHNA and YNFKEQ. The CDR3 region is CASSLPELGGYTF. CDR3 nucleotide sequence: TGTGCCAGCAGCCTCCCCGAACTCGGCGGCTACACCTTC.

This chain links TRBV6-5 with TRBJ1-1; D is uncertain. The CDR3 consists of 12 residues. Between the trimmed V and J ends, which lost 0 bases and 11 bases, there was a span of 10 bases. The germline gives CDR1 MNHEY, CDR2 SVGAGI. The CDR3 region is CASSYSTDVAFF. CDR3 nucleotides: TGTGCCAGCAGTTACTCTACCGATGTTGCTTTCTTT.